This record covers a single T cell receptor (beta chain). The antigen remains unidentified. This sample is drawn from a study of metastatic and nonmetastatic thyroid tumors. In the study overall: For malignant and benign thyroid patients, tumor or nodule tissue and blood were the sources whose repertoires were compared. Whole-study findings and limits: It was reported that TCR beta diversity was significantly higher in malignant thyroid tumors than benign nodules, in blood and tumor.

Thyroid surgery was preceded by no treatment in any patient. V lost 8 bases and J lost 3; bases outside the gene matches: 13. This CDR3 is built from 15 residues. Germline V gene lookup returns CDR1 DFQATT and CDR2 SNEGSKA (reference sequence). Under the authors' procedure: Researchers built a distant-metastasis classifier for papillary thyroid cancer that drew on CDR3 differences across clinicopathological groups. With MiXCR, TCRdb called clones anew from the PCR reads. The V and J calls were determined by TCRdb, not by the authors. The repertoire holds some 22,000 clones, with around a fifth as singletons.

Sequencing input: blood. The TCR comes from a male donor with papillary thyroid cancer or a benign thyroid nodule (not recorded which). Some clones in this sample may be carry-over from other donors' samples. The J gene is TRBJ2-3, the V gene TRBV20-1, with TRBD2 matching over 8 bases. Here the CDR3 reads CSTLGAGGSTDTQYF. The CDR3 DNA reads TGCAGTACTCTTGGGGCGGGGGGCTCAACAGATACGCAGTATTTT.